The 19 T cell receptor beta chains listed next were all sequenced from one sample in a study of early T cells in non-severe SARS-CoV-2 infection. TCRdb ran MiXCR on the 5' RACE reads and lists one entry per CDR3 protein. The data hold around 98,000 distinct CDR3 sequences, with 9.5% to 12% observed a single time. The sample was whole blood. The receptor set was obtained from an adult who was a healthcare worker with PCR-confirmed SARS-CoV-2 infection or an uninfected control (not recorded which).

This clonotype was picked up a small number of times. The chain joins TRBV24-1 to TRBJ2-3; no clear D. V shed 4 bases and J shed 1 base, with 8 bases lying between them. CDR1 and CDR2 from the germline V gene are KGHDR and SFDVKD. The CDR3 extends over 14 amino acids. CDR3 in DNA: TGTGCCACCAGTGACCTGAAGGGCACAGATACGCAGTATTTT. This sequence encodes CATSDLKGTDTQYF.

This clonotype was seen at least ten times. The chain recombines TRBV6-5 with TRBJ1-4, with a possible D match to TRBD1 (5 bases). Trimming removed 0 bases from V and 8 bases from J, with 10 bases in between. From germline, CDR1 is MNHEY and CDR2 SVGAGI. This CDR3 has 14 residues. The CDR3 spells CASSYSPGREKLFF. The CDR3 nucleotides are TGTGCCAGCAGTTACTCTCCGGGGCGGGAAAAACTGTTTTTT.

The V call is TRBV6-5, the J call TRBJ1-1; no clear D. The CDR3 covers 14 residues. Germline assignment: CDR1 MNHEY and CDR2 SVGAGI. V was pared by 3 bases and J by 2 bases, with 10 bases between. CDR3 sequence reads: CASSYDGINTEAFF. The CDR3 DNA follows: TGTGCCAGCAGTTATGATGGGATTAACACTGAAGCTTTCTTT.

This clonotype was seen repeatedly, ten times or more. This chain joins TRBV11-2 and TRBJ2-2; D is perhaps TRBD2 (5 bases). Per germline, CDR1 SGHAT and CDR2 FQNNGV. This CDR3 is 17 amino acids long. The germline V and J ends were trimmed by 2 bases and 4 bases, with 17 bases remaining between them. Here the CDR3 reads CASSLRETRESTGELFF. The CDR3, as DNA: TGTGCCAGCAGCTTAAGGGAGACGAGGGAGAGCACCGGGGAGCTGTTTTTT. The complete variable domain, with remaining parts taken from reference TRBV11-2 and TRBJ2-2, reads EAGVAQSPRYKIIEKRQSVAFWCNPISGHATLYWYQQILGQGPKLLIQFQNNGVVDDSQLPKDRFSAERLKGVDSTLKIQPAKLEDSAVYLCASSLRETRESTGELFFGEGSRLTVL.

The chain joins TRBV24-1 to TRBJ2-1; TRBD2 is a possible D gene (5 bases). The CDR3 sequence is 16 residues long. The germline CDR1 and CDR2 sequences are KGHDR and SFDVKD. Trimming took off 0 bases at V and 0 bases at J, with 8 bases between the two ends. Written as DNA, the CDR3 is TGTGCCACCAGTGATTTGGAGGGCAGCTCCTACAATGAGCAGTTCTTC. This encodes CATSDLEGSSYNEQFF.

This chain uses TRBV5-1 with TRBJ1-2; the D is unclear. Trimming pared 0 bases from V and 8 bases from J, leaving 17 bases between. The CDR3 consists of 15 residues. Germline V gene sequence: CDR1 SGHRS, CDR2 YFSETQ. The CDR3 DNA sequence: TGCGCCAGCAGCTTGGAGGGAGCCCCTATCAAAGGCTACACCTTC. It encodes CASSLEGAPIKGYTF.

This clonotype was counted many times. The chain has TRBV5-1 and TRBJ1-1, with D maybe TRBD1 (6 bases). Germline V CDR1 and CDR2: SGHRS, YFSETQ. V was cut by 0 bases and J by 1 base, with 7 bases left in between. This CDR3 is built from 14 residues. CDR3 amino acids: CASSLGTENTEAFF. CDR3 bases: TGCGCCAGCAGCTTGGGGACAGAGAACACTGAAGCTTTCTTT. Full variable domain (rest looked up from reference TRBV5-1 and TRBJ1-1): KAGVTQTPRYLIKTRGQQVTLSCSPISGHRSVSWYQQTPGQGLQFLFEYFSETQRNKGNFPGRFSGRQFSNSRSEMNVSTLELGDSALYLCASSLGTENTEAFFGQGTRLTVV.

This clonotype has just a few counts. This chain joins TRBV19 and TRBJ2-3; D is perhaps TRBD2 (6 bases). Trimming removed 3 bases at V and 3 bases at J, with 10 bases between. This CDR3 is built from 14 residues. The germline V gene encodes CDR1 LNHDA and CDR2 SQIVND (reference sequence). The CDR3 is CASSMGLATDTQYF. CDR3 DNA: TGTGCCAGTAGTATGGGGCTAGCGACAGATACGCAGTATTTT.

The table lists this clonotype with many counts. CDR3 nucleotides: TGTGCCAGCAGCTTGGGATTGAACCCTGATAATGAGCAGTTCTTC. Its translation is CASSLGLNPDNEQFF. The chain joins TRBV13 to TRBJ2-1; D remains unclear. Germline V gives CDR1 PRHDT, CDR2 FYEKMQ (reference sequence). Trimming pared 3 bases from V and 7 bases from J, leaving 16 bases between. This CDR3 comprises 15 residues.

This clonotype was recorded at least ten times. V and J are TRBV2 and TRBJ2-1; 9 bases align to TRBD2. Germline trimming cut 4 bases from V and 6 bases from J; bases unmatched to any gene: 7. The germline V gene encodes CDR1 SNHLY and CDR2 FYNNEI. This CDR3 contains 15 residues. The CDR3 DNA sequence: TGTGCCAGCAGTGTTTTAGCGGGAGAGTTCAATGAGCAGTTCTTC. Protein: CASSVLAGEFNEQFF.

This clonotype was seen ten or more times. The chain joins TRBV27 to TRBJ2-3; 11 nucleotides match TRBD2. Germline loops: CDR1 MNHEY, CDR2 SMNVEV (reference sequence). Losses at the gene ends were 6 bases for V and 0 bases for J; bases not matched to a gene: 11. The CDR3 spans 18 residues. The CDR3 spells CASRLGLAGGLSTDTQYF. The CDR3 nucleotides are TGTGCCAGCAGGCTGGGGCTAGCGGGAGGTCTGAGCACAGATACGCAGTATTTT.

This clonotype was detected many times. The gene calls are TRBV2 and TRBJ2-5, with TRBD1 as a possible D gene (6 bases). From germline, CDR1 is SNHLY and CDR2 FYNNEI. V shed 4 bases and J shed 3 bases, with 9 bases lying between them. The CDR3 covers 13 residues. In DNA form, the CDR3 reads TGTGCCAGCAGTGTCACAGGGAAAGAGACCCAGTACTTC. Its protein product is CASSVTGKETQYF. Variable domain in full (rest from reference TRBV2 and TRBJ2-5): EPEVTQTPSHQVTQMGQEVILRCVPISNHLYFYWYRQILGQKVEFLVSFYNNEISEKSEIFDDQFSVERPDGSNFTLKIRSTKLEDSAMYFCASSVTGKETQYFGPGTRLLVL.

The V gene is TRBV29-1, the J gene TRBJ2-5; D assignment may be TRBD1 or TRBD2 (5 bases each). Between the trimmed V and J ends, which lost 6 bases and 2 bases, there was a span of 13 bases. Germline V lookup: CDR1 SQVTM, CDR2 ANQGSEA. This CDR3 region has 13 residues. DNA of the CDR3: TGCAGCGTAAAGGGACGGCGGCAAGAGACCCAGTACTTC. Translated, it gives CSVKGRRQETQYF.

This clonotype has ten or more counts. The V gene is TRBV27, the J gene TRBJ2-7; 7 bases map to TRBD1. This CDR3 contains 14 residues. With 6 bases clipped from V and 5 bases from J, the junction kept 10 bases outside the gene matches. The germline gives CDR1 MNHEY, CDR2 SMNVEV (reference sequence). The CDR3 sequence: CASSTATDRDEQYF. The CDR3, as DNA: TGTGCCAGCAGCACCGCCACTGACAGGGACGAGCAGTACTTC.

The sample holds a few counts of this clonotype. The chain has TRBV11-2 and TRBJ1-1; weak D call: TRBD1 (6 bases). Trimming stripped 0 bases from V and 4 bases from J, with 12 bases between. CDR3 length equals 15 residues. Germline V gene sequence: CDR1 SGHAT, CDR2 FQNNGV. CDR3 coding DNA: TGTGCCAGCAGCTTAGAAAAAACAGGGCTCACTGAAGCTTTCTTT. Translation: CASSLEKTGLTEAFF.

The rearrangement joins TRBV27 to TRBJ2-3; 10 nucleotides match TRBD1. The CDR3 has 14 residues. V shed 6 bases, J shed 2 bases, and the junction held 2 bases outside the gene matches. Germline V gene data show CDR1 as MNHEY and CDR2 as SMNVEV (reference sequence). CDR3: CASRRQGATDTQYF. In DNA form, the CDR3 reads TGTGCCAGCAGACGACAGGGGGCCACAGATACGCAGTATTTT.

This clonotype has a count of ten or more. The CDR3 region has the DNA TGTGCCAGCAGCGTAGTACGGAACACTGAAGCTTTCTTT. Protein product: CASSVVRNTEAFF. The chain links TRBV9 to TRBJ1-1; D call uncertain. Trimming pared 0 bases from V and 1 base from J, leaving 4 bases between. Germline CDR1 is SGDLS and CDR2 is YYNGEE. The CDR3 covers 13 residues.

This chain links TRBV3-1 with TRBJ2-3; 10 nucleotides line up with TRBD2. The CDR3 consists of 15 residues. Germline CDR1 and CDR2: LGHDT and YNNKEL (reference sequence). The J segment lost 9 bases and the V segment lost 4 bases, leaving 10 bases of the junction unmatched. The CDR3 spells CASSRNLAGVGTQYF. CDR3 DNA: TGTGCCAGCAGCCGAAATCTAGCGGGAGTGGGGACGCAGTATTTT.

V gene TRBV30 combines with J gene TRBJ1-5; D gene unclear. The germline V gene encodes CDR1 GTSNPN and CDR2 SVGIG (reference sequence). The ends were cut back, 2 bases at V and 3 bases at J, with 11 bases in the middle. This CDR3 spans 14 amino acids. CDR3 protein: CAWSLPLANQPQHF. Here the CDR3 DNA reads TGTGCCTGGAGTTTGCCCTTGGCCAATCAGCCCCAGCATTTT.